A selection of T cell receptor beta chains follows, all from one sample in a study of blood T cells in healthy people across ages. From the 5' RACE reads, TCRdb called clonotypes with MiXCR, one entry per CDR3 protein. The sample yields hundreds of thousands of distinct CDR3 sequences, less than 60% seen once. Sequencing used blood. The receptors originated from an elderly man in good health. Both conserved end residues are part of each CDR3. Each record gives: CDR3 protein, CDR3 DNA, D gene, clone size, J gene, V gene, CDR3 length. D genes are given only for firm matches. Clone size is stated in some rows and not others, as once, few, many or a class when expanded.

CDR3aa: CSAEGYLYEQYF
CDR3nt: TGCAGTGCTGAGGGATACCTTTACGAGCAGTACTTC
d_gene: NA
abundance: NA
j_gene: TRBJ2-7
v_gene: TRBV20-1
len: 12

CDR3aa: CASGPRGNYEQYF
CDR3nt: TGTGCCAGCGGCCCCAGGGGAAACTACGAGCAGTACTTC
d_gene: NA
abundance: few
j_gene: TRBJ2-7
v_gene: TRBV27
len: 13

CDR3aa: CSAGTGRDHGYTF
CDR3nt: TGCAGTGCTGGGACAGGAAGGGATCATGGCTACACCTTC
d_gene: TRBD1
abundance: NA
j_gene: TRBJ1-2
v_gene: TRBV20-1
len: 13

CDR3aa: CASSLTLQGADTQYF
CDR3nt: TGTGCCAGCAGCTTAACGCTTCAAGGGGCAGATACGCAGTATTTT
d_gene: NA
abundance: NA
j_gene: TRBJ2-3
v_gene: TRBV7-3
len: 15

CDR3aa: CAINPGLAGENEQFF
CDR3nt: TGTGCCATCAACCCGGGACTAGCGGGAGAAAATGAGCAGTTCTTC
d_gene: TRBD2
abundance: once
j_gene: TRBJ2-1
v_gene: TRBV10-3
len: 15

CDR3aa: CASSPPSGGDYEQYF
CDR3nt: TGTGCCAGCAGCCCGCCTAGTGGGGGGGATTACGAGCAGTACTTC
d_gene: TRBD2
abundance: NA
j_gene: TRBJ2-7
v_gene: TRBV6-5
len: 15

CDR3aa: CASGPSGTGGYYGYTF
CDR3nt: TGTGCCAGCGGACCATCCGGGACAGGGGGCTACTATGGCTACACCTTC
d_gene: TRBD1
abundance: few
j_gene: TRBJ1-2
v_gene: TRBV28
len: 16

CDR3aa: CSALRQGAGGYTF
CDR3nt: TGCAGTGCTCTCAGACAGGGGGCAGGTGGCTACACCTTC
d_gene: TRBD1
abundance: NA
j_gene: TRBJ1-2
v_gene: TRBV20-1
len: 13

CDR3aa: CASSYSPRGGRNEQYF
CDR3nt: TGTGCCAGCAGTTACTCCCCCCGGGGGGGCCGGAACGAGCAGTACTTC
d_gene: TRBD2
abundance: many
j_gene: TRBJ2-7
v_gene: TRBV6-6
len: 16

CDR3aa: CASSEYVGTGQETQYF
CDR3nt: TGTGCCAGCAGTGAATATGTAGGGACAGGGCAAGAGACCCAGTACTTC
d_gene: TRBD1
abundance: NA
j_gene: TRBJ2-5
v_gene: TRBV25-1
len: 16

CDR3aa: CASSLGWGPETQYF
CDR3nt: TGTGCCAGCAGCTTAGGATGGGGCCCAGAGACCCAGTACTTC
d_gene: NA
abundance: NA
j_gene: TRBJ2-5
v_gene: TRBV7-6
len: 14